The 30 T cell receptor beta chains below all came from one sample that was sequenced in a study of shared clonotypes between healthy human individuals. Sequencing used immunoSEQ multiplex PCR; TCRdb keeps in-frame clones, though not all of them. The table lists 2 million to 2.5 million clones, roughly 93% of them singletons. Specimen: naive CD4+ T cells from PBMCs. Stated subset: CD45RA+ positively selected. The receptors come from a young man in good health. Some clones in this sample may be carry-over from other donors' samples.

Remarks on this clone: The identical CDR3 is also encoded by other nucleotide sequences in the sample. The chain links TRBV18 to TRBJ1-2; 7 bases line up with TRBD1. Looked up from germline, CDR1 is KGHSH and CDR2 is LQKENI. This CDR3 region has 13 residues. Trimming removed 6 bases from V and 3 bases from J; junction bases left unmatched: 4. The CDR3 nucleotides read TGTGCCAGCTCCCCCGACAGGGACTATGGCTACACCTTC. This codes for CASSPDRDYGYTF.

This clone was seen a handful of times. The gene calls are TRBV7-9 and TRBJ2-7; D might be TRBD1 or TRBD2, each matching 5 bases. This CDR3 is 17 amino acids long. Germline V gene data show CDR1 as SEHNR and CDR2 as FQNEAQ (reference sequence). V lost 2 bases to trimming and J lost 2 bases, with 19 bases between them. Written as DNA, the CDR3 is TGTGCCAGCAGCTTAAATACAGTCCGGGACCGAGCCTACGAGCAGTACTTC. Translating gives CASSLNTVRDRAYEQYF.

The chain uses TRBV6-1 and TRBJ2-7, with a weak D call TRBD1 (5 bases). Germline-derived CDR1 and CDR2 are MNHNS and SASEGT. The CDR3 is made up of 16 amino acids. V was trimmed by 3 bases and J by 0 bases, leaving 15 bases between them. This CDR3 is CASSDVGAVPSYEQYF. CDR3 sequence (DNA): TGTGCCAGCAGTGATGTAGGGGCCGTACCCTCCTACGAGCAGTACTTC.

The chain has TRBV28 and TRBJ2-5, with TRBD2 as a possible D gene (5 bases). CDR1 MDHEN and CDR2 SYDVKM come from the germline V gene. Trimming took off 2 bases at V and 5 bases at J, with 21 bases between the two ends. The length of the CDR3 is 17 residues. CDR3 DNA sequence: TGTGCCAGCAGTTTAGGAGAGATCTTTAGGAGGTGGGAGACCCAGTACTTC. Translation: CASSLGEIFRRWETQYF.

The chain uses TRBV30 and TRBJ2-5; the match to TRBD2 covers 13 bases. This CDR3 spans 15 amino acids. CDR1 is GTSNPN and CDR2 is SVGIG in the germline V gene (reference sequence). V lost 1 base and J lost 4; bases outside the gene matches: 3. DNA for the CDR3: TGTGCCTGGAGTGAACTAGCGGGAGGGCTAGAGACCCAGTACTTC. Protein product: CAWSELAGGLETQYF.

The chain has TRBV7-2 and TRBJ2-4; D is possibly TRBD1 or TRBD2 (5 bases each). The CDR3 runs 17 residues. The germline gives CDR1 SGHTA, CDR2 FQGNSA. Trimming took off 5 bases at V and 0 bases at J, with 17 bases between the two ends. Here the CDR3 DNA reads TGTGCCAGCAGCCCGGCCGGTGGGGGAATAGCCAAAAACATTCAGTACTTC. This sequence encodes CASSPAGGGIAKNIQYF.

This chain connects TRBV7-2 to TRBJ2-7; the match to TRBD2 covers 10 bases. The germline CDR1 and CDR2 sequences are SGHTA and FQGNSA. Trimming took 7 bases from V and 1 from J; bases not matched to a gene: 10. This CDR3 comprises 16 residues. In DNA, the CDR3 is TGTGCCAGCACCGGGACTAGCGTGGGTACATCCTACGAGCAGTACTTC. Its protein product is CASTGTSVGTSYEQYF.

The gene calls are TRBV6-1 and TRBJ1-1, with no clear D. V lost 11 bases and J 0 bases, leaving 13 bases between the germline ends. This CDR3 has 13 residues. Germline CDR1 MNHNS, CDR2 SASEGT. CDR3 DNA: TGTGCCTTAACGGCAGTTCTGAACACTGAAGCTTTCTTT. This gives the protein CALTAVLNTEAFF.

The genes are TRBV5-6 and TRBJ2-5, with 14 positions matching TRBD2. The CDR3 totals 15 residues. CDR1 and CDR2 from the germline V gene are SGHDT and YYEEEE. V shed 7 bases, J shed 5 bases, and the junction held 7 bases outside the gene matches. This chain's CDR3 is CASVGLAGVSETQYF. The CDR3 DNA follows: TGTGCCAGCGTGGGACTAGCGGGAGTGTCGGAGACCCAGTACTTC.

J is TRBJ2-1 and V is TRBV7-5; the D call in the table, TRBD1, was not verified against the DNA. TRBV7-5 is reported as a pseudogene. This CDR3 has 14 residues. This chain's CDR3 is CARSFVRGRNEQFF. The CDR3 coding sequence is TGTGCCAGAAGCTTTGTCAGGGGGCGAAATGAGCAGTTCTTC.

Details on this clone: Other DNA sequences from this sample encode an identical CDR3 as well. The chain combines TRBV5-4 with TRBJ2-7; 8 positions agree with TRBD1. The germline CDR1 and CDR2 sequences are SGHNT and YYREEE (reference sequence). The junction had 3 bases not matched to a gene; V was cut back by 3 bases and J by 1 base. This CDR3 region has 14 residues. The CDR3 protein is CASSSTGVSYEQYF. Written as DNA, the CDR3 is TGTGCCAGCAGCTCGACAGGGGTTTCCTACGAGCAGTACTTC. The whole variable domain, remainder taken from reference TRBV5-4 and TRBJ2-7, is ETGVTQSPTHLIKTRGQQVTLRCSSQSGHNTVSWYQQALGQGPQFIFQYYREEENGRGNFPPRFSGLQFPNYSSELNVNALELDDSALYLCASSSTGVSYEQYFGPGTRLTVT.

The chain uses TRBV4-1 and TRBJ2-7, with TRBD2 identical over 7 bases. Germline V gene data show CDR1 as MGHRA and CDR2 as YSYEKL. The CDR3 contains 15 residues. The ends lost 2 bases at V and 7 bases at J; junction bases unmatched: 11. CDR3 nucleotides: TGCGCCAGCAGCCAACCCGGGCCGGGGGGATGGGAGCAGTACTTC. Translation gives CASSQPGPGGWEQYF.

The chain employs TRBV19 and TRBJ1-1; D is possibly TRBD1 (5 bases). The CDR3 is 13 residues long. Trimming removed 6 bases at V and 6 bases at J, with 14 bases between. Germline assignment: CDR1 LNHDA and CDR2 SQIVND (reference sequence). CDR3 in amino acids: CASRRGGGSEAFF. DNA of the CDR3: TGTGCCAGTAGGAGGGGCGGGGGGTCTGAAGCTTTCTTT.

DNA for the CDR3: TGTGCCTGGAGTGGGGAAAACATTCAGTACTTC. Translation gives CAWSGENIQYF. V is TRBV30 and J is TRBJ2-4; D is undetermined. The CDR3 sequence is 11 residues long. With 1 base removed from V and 5 bases from J, the gap between germline ends came to 3 bases. Germline V gives CDR1 GTSNPN, CDR2 SVGIG (reference sequence).

The V call is TRBV2, the J call TRBJ1-1; D uncertain. This CDR3 has 14 amino acids. Germline CDR1 is SNHLY and CDR2 is FYNNEI. The V and J ends lost 0 bases and 1 base respectively, with 6 bases between them. This CDR3 reads CASSEARSNTEAFF. CDR3 DNA sequence: TGTGCCAGCAGTGAAGCGCGCTCGAACACTGAAGCTTTCTTT. The whole variable domain, filled in from reference TRBV2 and TRBJ1-1, reads EPEVTQTPSHQVTQMGQEVILRCVPISNHLYFYWYRQILGQKVEFLVSFYNNEISEKSEIFDDQFSVERPDGSNFTLKIRSTKLEDSAMYFCASSEARSNTEAFFGQGTRLTVV.

This sequence joins TRBV5-4 and TRBJ2-7; D may be TRBD2 (6 bases). CDR3 length: 15 residues. Per germline, CDR1 SGHNT and CDR2 YYREEE (reference sequence). Deletions cut 7 bases from V and 5 bases from J, with 22 bases between. The CDR3 DNA sequence: TGTGCCAGCGGAAAACTAGCTCCCGCCGGGGACGAGCAGTACTTC. Its protein product is CASGKLAPAGDEQYF. The full variable domain, in which reference TRBV5-4 and TRBJ2-7 provide the parts outside the CDR3, is ETGVTQSPTHLIKTRGQQVTLRCSSQSGHNTVSWYQQALGQGPQFIFQYYREEENGRGNFPPRFSGLQFPNYSSELNVNALELDDSALYLCASGKLAPAGDEQYFGPGTRLTVT.

V gene TRBV28 combines with J gene TRBJ2-1; D perhaps matches TRBD2 (5 bases). Trimming removed 2 bases from V and 7 bases from J, with 18 bases in between. This CDR3 has 16 amino acids. CDR1 is MDHEN and CDR2 is SYDVKM in the germline V gene. The CDR3 region is CASSLLRGSTKNEQFF. Here the CDR3 DNA reads TGTGCCAGCAGTTTACTGAGAGGGAGTACTAAGAATGAGCAGTTCTTC.

The chain recombines TRBV5-1 with TRBJ1-1; D is ambiguous. This CDR3 comprises 12 residues. V lost 3 bases to trimming and J lost 9 bases, with 12 bases between them. Germline V gene data show CDR1 as SGHRS and CDR2 as YFSETQ. CDR3 sequence (DNA): TGCGCCAGCAGCTATGAGGAGGGCAAAGCTTTCTTT. Protein: CASSYEEGKAFF.

V and J are TRBV28 and TRBJ2-7, with 8 bases lining up with TRBD1. V trimming: 5 bases; J trimming: 1 base; junction bases outside the gene matches: 7. Germline V gene lookup returns CDR1 MDHEN and CDR2 SYDVKM. The CDR3 sequence is 15 residues long. CDR3 sequence reads: CASSGGQVVSYEQYF. For the CDR3, the DNA is TGTGCCAGCAGTGGGGGACAGGTGGTTTCCTACGAGCAGTACTTC.

The chain is built from TRBV7-9 and TRBJ1-6; D ambiguous. The CDR3 extends over 13 amino acids. With 4 bases removed from V and 7 bases from J, the gap between germline ends came to 8 bases. Germline CDR1 SEHNR, CDR2 FQNEAQ (reference sequence). DNA for the CDR3: TGTGCCAGCAGCTCCCAGGAGAATTCACCCCTCCACTTT. The encoded protein is CASSSQENSPLHF. Supplemented by reference TRBV7-9 and TRBJ1-6, the full variable domain reads DTGVSQNPRHKITKRGQNVTFRCDPISEHNRLYWYRQTLGQGPEFLTYFQNEAQLEKSRLLSDRFSAERPKGSFSTLEIQRTEQGDSAMYLCASSSQENSPLHFGNGTRLTVT.

The chain uses TRBV5-1 and TRBJ2-6; no firm D call. Trimming stripped 4 bases from V and 3 bases from J, with 11 bases between. The CDR3 is 15 amino acids. The germline V gene has CDR1 SGHRS and CDR2 YFSETQ. As DNA, the CDR3 is TGCGCCAGCAGCGAGTTAGAGGTTGGGGCCAACGTCCTGACTTTC. Residues: CASSELEVGANVLTF.

This chain connects TRBV28 to TRBJ1-2; D possibly corresponds to TRBD1 (6 bases). The CDR3 loop spans 14 amino acids. The ends were cut back, 4 bases at V and 8 bases at J, with 17 bases in the middle. Germline CDR1 MDHEN, CDR2 SYDVKM. CDR3 amino acids: CASSSSGTTMGYTF. CDR3 nucleotide sequence: TGTGCCAGCAGTTCGTCCGGGACAACCATGGGCTACACCTTC.

The chain uses TRBV9 and TRBJ1-2; D is ambiguous. CDR3 length: 13 residues. V lost 2 bases, J lost 3 bases, and 8 bases lay in between. Germline V gene data show CDR1 as SGDLS and CDR2 as YYNGEE. The CDR3 nucleotides read TGTGCCAGCAGCGTTTGGGAAGACTATGGCTACACCTTC. This encodes CASSVWEDYGYTF.

The CDR3 sequence: CASSRGPGQPEAFF. Written as DNA, the CDR3 is TGTGCCAGCAGCCGGGGACCGGGACAGCCTGAAGCTTTCTTT. The V call is TRBV11-3, the J call TRBJ1-1; 7 bases match TRBD1. The length of the CDR3 is 14 residues. The V gene's germline CDR1 is SGHNT and CDR2 YENEEA. Trimming cost V 5 bases and J 6 bases; bases outside gene matches: 9.

The chain is built from TRBV1 and TRBJ2-2. TRBV1 is a recognized pseudogene. The CDR3 loop spans 16 amino acids. CDR3 amino acids: CTSSQDGSKNTGELFF. The CDR3 DNA sequence: TGCACCAGCAGCCAAGACGGCAGTAAGAACACCGGGGAGCTGTTTTTT.

The chain has TRBV28 and TRBJ1-3, with TRBD1 matching 7 bases. The V segment lost 4 bases and the J segment 5 bases; nucleotides outside the gene matches: 8. Germline V lookup: CDR1 MDHEN, CDR2 SYDVKM. The CDR3 consists of 15 residues. The CDR3 region is CASSSSWDRRNTIYF. The CDR3 DNA follows: TGTGCCAGCAGTTCGAGTTGGGACAGAAGAAACACCATATATTTT.

V gene TRBV7-2 combines with J gene TRBJ1-1, with a possible D match to TRBD1 (6 bases). This CDR3 is 17 amino acids long. Deletions cut 6 bases from V and 1 base from J, with 21 bases between. The germline CDR1 and CDR2 sequences are SGHTA and FQGNSA. CDR3 coding DNA: TGTGCCAGCAGTTCCCCCCTACAGGGCCGGAGGAACACTGAAGCTTTCTTT. It specifies CASSSPLQGRRNTEAFF.

CDR3 protein: CSAGAGEQYF. CDR3 bases: TGCAGTGCTGGGGCCGGGGAGCAGTACTTC. The chain links TRBV20-1 to TRBJ2-7, with TRBD1 as a possible D gene (5 bases). CDR3 length equals 10 residues. V was pared by 5 bases and J by 7 bases, with 9 bases between. CDR1 DFQATT and CDR2 SNEGSKA come from the germline V gene (reference sequence).

The gene calls are TRBV11-2 and TRBJ2-7; 10 bases match TRBD2. The trim removed 6 bases at V and 2 bases at J, leaving 7 bases unmatched. The germline V gene has CDR1 SGHAT and CDR2 FQNNGV. The CDR3 has 15 residues. CDR3 amino acids: CASRRVSGRPYEQYF. Here the CDR3 DNA reads TGTGCCAGCAGAAGAGTTAGCGGGAGGCCCTACGAGCAGTACTTC.

The V and J genes are TRBV9 and TRBJ1-1; tentatively, D is TRBD1 (5 bases). The CDR3 runs 12 residues. The V end lost 4 bases, the J end lost 8 bases, and 12 bases lay between the germline ends. Germline V CDR1 and CDR2: SGDLS, YYNGEE. The CDR3 is CASSSTWGEAFF. CDR3 sequence (DNA): TGTGCCAGCAGCTCCACCTGGGGCGAAGCTTTCTTT.